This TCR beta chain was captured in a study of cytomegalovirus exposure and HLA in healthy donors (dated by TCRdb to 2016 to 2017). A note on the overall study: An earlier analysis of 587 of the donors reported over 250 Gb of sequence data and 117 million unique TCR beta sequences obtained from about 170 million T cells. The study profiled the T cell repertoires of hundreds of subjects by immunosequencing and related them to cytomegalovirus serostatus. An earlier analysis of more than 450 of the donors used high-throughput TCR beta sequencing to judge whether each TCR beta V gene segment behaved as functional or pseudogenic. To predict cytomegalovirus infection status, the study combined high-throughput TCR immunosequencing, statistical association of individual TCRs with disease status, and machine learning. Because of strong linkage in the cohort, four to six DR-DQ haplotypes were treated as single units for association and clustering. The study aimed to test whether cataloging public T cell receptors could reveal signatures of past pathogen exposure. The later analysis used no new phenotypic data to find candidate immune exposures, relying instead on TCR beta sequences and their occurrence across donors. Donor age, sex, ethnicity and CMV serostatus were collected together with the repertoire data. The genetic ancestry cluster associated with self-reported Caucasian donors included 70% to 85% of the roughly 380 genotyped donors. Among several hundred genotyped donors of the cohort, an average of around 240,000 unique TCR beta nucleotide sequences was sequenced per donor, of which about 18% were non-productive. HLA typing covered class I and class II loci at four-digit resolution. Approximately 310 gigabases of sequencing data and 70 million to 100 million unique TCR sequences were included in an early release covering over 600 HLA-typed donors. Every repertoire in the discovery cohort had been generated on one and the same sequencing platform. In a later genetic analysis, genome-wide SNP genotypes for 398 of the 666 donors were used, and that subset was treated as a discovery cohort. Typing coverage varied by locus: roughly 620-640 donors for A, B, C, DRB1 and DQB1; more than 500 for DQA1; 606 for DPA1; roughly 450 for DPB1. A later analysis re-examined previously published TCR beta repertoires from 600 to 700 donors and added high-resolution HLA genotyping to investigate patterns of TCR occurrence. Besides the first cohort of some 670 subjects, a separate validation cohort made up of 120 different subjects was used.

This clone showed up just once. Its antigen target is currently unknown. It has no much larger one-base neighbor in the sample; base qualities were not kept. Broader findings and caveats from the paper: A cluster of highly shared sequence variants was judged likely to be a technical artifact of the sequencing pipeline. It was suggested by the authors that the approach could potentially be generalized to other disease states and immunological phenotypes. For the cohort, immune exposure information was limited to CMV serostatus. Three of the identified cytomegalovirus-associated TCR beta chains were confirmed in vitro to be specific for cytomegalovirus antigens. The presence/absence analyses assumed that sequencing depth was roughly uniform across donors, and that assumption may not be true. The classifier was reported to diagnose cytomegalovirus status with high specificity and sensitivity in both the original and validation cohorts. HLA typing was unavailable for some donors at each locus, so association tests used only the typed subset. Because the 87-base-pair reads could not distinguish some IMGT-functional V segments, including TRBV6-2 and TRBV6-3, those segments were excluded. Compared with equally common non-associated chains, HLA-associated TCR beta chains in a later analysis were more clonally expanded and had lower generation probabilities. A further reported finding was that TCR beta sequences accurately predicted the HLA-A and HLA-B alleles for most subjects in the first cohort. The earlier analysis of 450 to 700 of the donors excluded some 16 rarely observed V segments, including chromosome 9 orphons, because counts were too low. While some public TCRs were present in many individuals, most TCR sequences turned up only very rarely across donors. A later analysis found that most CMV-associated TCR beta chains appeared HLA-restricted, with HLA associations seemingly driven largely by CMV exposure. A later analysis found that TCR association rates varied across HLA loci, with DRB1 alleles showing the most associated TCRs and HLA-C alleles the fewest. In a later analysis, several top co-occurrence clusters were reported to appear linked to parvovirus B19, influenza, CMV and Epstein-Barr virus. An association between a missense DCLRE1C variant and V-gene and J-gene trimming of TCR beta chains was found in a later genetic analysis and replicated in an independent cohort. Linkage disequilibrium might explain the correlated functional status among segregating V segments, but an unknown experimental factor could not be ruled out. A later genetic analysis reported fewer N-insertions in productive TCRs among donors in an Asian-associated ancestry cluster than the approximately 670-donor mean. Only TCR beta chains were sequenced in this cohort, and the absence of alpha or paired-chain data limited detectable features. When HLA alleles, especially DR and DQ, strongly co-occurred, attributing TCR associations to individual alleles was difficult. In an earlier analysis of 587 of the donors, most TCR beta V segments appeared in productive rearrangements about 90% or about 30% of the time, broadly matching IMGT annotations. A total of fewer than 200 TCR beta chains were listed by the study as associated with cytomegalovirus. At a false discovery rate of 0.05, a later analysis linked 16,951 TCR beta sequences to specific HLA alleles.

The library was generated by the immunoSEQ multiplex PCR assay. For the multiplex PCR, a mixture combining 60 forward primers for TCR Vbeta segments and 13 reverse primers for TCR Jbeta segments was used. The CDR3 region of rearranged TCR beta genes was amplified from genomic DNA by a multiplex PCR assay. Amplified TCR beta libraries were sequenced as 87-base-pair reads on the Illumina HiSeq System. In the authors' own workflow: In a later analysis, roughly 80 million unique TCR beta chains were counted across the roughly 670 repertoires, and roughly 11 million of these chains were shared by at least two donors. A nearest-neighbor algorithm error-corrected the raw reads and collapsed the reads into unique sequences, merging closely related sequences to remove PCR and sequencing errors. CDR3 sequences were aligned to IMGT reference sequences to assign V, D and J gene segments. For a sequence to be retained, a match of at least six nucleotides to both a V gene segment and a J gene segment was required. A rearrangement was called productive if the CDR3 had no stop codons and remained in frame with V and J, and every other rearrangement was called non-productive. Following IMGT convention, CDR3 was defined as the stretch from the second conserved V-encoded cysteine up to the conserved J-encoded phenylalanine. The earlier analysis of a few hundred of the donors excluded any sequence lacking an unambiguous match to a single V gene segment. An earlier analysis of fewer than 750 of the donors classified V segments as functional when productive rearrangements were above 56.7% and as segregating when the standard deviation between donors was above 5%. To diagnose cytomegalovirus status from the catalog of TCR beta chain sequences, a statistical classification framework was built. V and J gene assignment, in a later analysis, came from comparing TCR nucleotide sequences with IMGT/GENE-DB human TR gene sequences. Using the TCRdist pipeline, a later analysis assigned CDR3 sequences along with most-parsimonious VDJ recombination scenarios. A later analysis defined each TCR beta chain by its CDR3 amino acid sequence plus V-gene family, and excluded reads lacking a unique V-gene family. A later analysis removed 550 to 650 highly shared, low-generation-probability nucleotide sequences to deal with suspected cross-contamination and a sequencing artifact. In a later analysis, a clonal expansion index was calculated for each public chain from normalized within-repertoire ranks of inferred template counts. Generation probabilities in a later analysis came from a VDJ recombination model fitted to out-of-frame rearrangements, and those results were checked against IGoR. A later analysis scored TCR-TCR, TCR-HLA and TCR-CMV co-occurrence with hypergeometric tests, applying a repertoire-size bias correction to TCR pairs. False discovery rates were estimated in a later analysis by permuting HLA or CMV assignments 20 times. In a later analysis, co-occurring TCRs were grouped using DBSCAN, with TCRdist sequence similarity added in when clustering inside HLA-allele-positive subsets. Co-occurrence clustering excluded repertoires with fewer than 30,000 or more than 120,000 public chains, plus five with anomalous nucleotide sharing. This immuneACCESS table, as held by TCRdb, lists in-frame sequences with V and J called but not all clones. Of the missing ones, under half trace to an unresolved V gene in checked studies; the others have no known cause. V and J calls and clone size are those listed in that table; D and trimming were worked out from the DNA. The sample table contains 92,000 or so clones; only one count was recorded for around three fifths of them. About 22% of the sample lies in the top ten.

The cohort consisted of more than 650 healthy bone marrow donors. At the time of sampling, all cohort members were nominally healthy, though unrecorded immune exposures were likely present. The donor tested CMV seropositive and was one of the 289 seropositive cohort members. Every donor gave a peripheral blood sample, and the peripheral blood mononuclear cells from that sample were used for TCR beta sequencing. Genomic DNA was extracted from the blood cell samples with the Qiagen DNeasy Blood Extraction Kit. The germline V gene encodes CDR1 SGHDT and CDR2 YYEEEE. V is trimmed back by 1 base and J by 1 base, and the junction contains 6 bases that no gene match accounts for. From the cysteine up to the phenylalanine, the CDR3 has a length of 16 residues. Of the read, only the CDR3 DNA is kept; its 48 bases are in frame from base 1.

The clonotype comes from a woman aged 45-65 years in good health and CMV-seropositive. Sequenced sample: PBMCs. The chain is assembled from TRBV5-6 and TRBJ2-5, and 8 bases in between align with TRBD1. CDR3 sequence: CASSLFDRGPQETQYF. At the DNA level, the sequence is TGTGCCAGCAGCTTGTTCGACAGGGGACCCCAAGAGACCCAGTACTTC.